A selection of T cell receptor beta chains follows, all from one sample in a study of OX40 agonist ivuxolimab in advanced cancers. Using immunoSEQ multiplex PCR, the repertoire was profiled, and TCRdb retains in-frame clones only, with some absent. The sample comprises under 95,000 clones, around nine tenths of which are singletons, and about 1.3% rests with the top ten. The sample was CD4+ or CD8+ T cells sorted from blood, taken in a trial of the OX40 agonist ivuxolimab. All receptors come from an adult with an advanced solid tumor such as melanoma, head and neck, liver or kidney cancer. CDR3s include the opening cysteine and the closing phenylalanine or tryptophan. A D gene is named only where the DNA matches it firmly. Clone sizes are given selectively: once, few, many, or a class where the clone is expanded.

CDR3: CASSPYEDTIYF
DNA: TGTGCCAGCTCACCATACGAAGACACCATATATTTT
D: .
V: TRBV18
J: TRBJ1-3
size: .

CDR3: CASSPKDREQETQYF
DNA: TGTGCCAGCAGCCCAAAAGACAGGGAACAAGAGACCCAGTACTTC
D: TRBD1
V: TRBV7-9
J: TRBJ2-5
size: .

CDR3: CASSLAGAVSYNEQFF
DNA: TGCGCCAGCAGCTTGGCGGGCGCGGTCTCCTACAATGAGCAGTTCTTC
D: .
V: TRBV5-1
J: TRBJ2-1
size: few

CDR3: CASRGQTGEFYGYTF
DNA: TGTGCCAGCAGAGGCCAGACAGGCGAATTCTATGGCTACACCTTC
D: .
V: TRBV28
J: TRBJ1-2
size: .

CDR3: CASSQRRDRGVGANVLTF
DNA: TGTGCCAGCAGCCAACGCCGGGACAGGGGAGTCGGGGCCAACGTCCTGACTTTC
D: TRBD1
V: TRBV5-6
J: TRBJ2-6
size: .

CDR3: CASSVSGSGTDTQYF
DNA: TGTGCCAGCAGCGTAAGCGGGAGCGGCACAGATACGCAGTATTTT
D: TRBD2
V: TRBV5-4
J: TRBJ2-3
size: .

CDR3: CASSISGQIYEQYF
DNA: TGTGCCAGTAGTATAAGTGGACAGATTTACGAGCAGTACTTC
D: .
V: TRBV19
J: TRBJ2-7
size: .

CDR3: CASGLGWGDQPQHF
DNA: TGCGCCAGCGGCTTGGGTTGGGGGGATCAGCCCCAGCATTTT
D: .
V: TRBV5-1
J: TRBJ1-5
size: .

CDR3: CASKGTSGSFGELFF
DNA: TGTGCCAGCAAGGGGACTAGCGGGAGCTTCGGGGAGCTGTTTTTT
D: TRBD2
V: TRBV6-6
J: TRBJ2-2
size: .

CDR3: CASSYSGRPGTEAFF
DNA: TGTGCCAGCAGTTACTCGGGTCGGCCCGGCACTGAAGCTTTCTTT
D: .
V: TRBV6-5
J: TRBJ1-1
size: .

CDR3: CASSVSPQGSNTIYF
DNA: TGTGCCAGCAGCGTCTCTCCACAGGGATCGAACACCATATATTTT
D: .
V: TRBV9
J: TRBJ1-3
size: .

CDR3: CASSLSSGSYNEQFF
DNA: TGTGCCAGCAGCTTGAGTTCTGGCTCCTACAATGAGCAGTTCTTC
D: .
V: TRBV7-6
J: TRBJ2-1
size: .

CDR3: CASSTDRGLGGYTF
DNA: TGTGCCAGCAGCACGGACAGGGGGCTGGGAGGCTACACCTTC
D: TRBD1
V: TRBV5-4
J: TRBJ1-2
size: .

CDR3: CASSRGLGAEAFF
DNA: TGTGCCAGCAGCCGAGGGCTTGGGGCTGAAGCTTTCTTT
D: .
V: TRBV14
J: TRBJ1-1
size: few